A single TCR beta chain is shown here with its context. What it binds is unknown. CDR3 size: 15 residues. Germline loops: CDR1 MNHEY, CDR2 SMNVEV (reference sequence). V lost 0 bases, J lost 0 bases, and 8 bases lay in between. The entry originates in a study of PD-L1 blockade in urothelial cancer. Findings of the study overall: Greater 3-week expansion of tumor-associated blood clones was recorded for durable-benefit patients.

Each PCR contained spiked-in synthetic TCR analog templates. Some clones are missing from TCRdb's copy, which holds only in-frame ones; the method was immunoSEQ multiplex PCR. The table lists 85,000 to 130,000 clones, about 91% of them singletons. Source: PBMCs, taken around atezolizumab (anti-PD-L1) treatment. This clonotype was sampled from a woman older than 75 with urothelial cancer. This chain connects TRBV27 to TRBJ1-2; D gene ambiguous. CDR3 amino acids: CASSLSGVPNYGYTF. The CDR3 DNA sequence: TGTGCCAGCAGTTTATCCGGGGTCCCTAACTATGGCTACACCTTC.